This entry is about one T cell receptor beta chain. Assay used: immunoSEQ multiplex PCR; TCRdb lists only in-frame clones, some missing. In the table there are 30,000 to 45,000 clones, 92% of which are singletons. These data come from a study of OX40 agonist ivuxolimab in advanced cancers. The CDR3 runs 11 residues. Trimming removed 5 bases at V and 13 bases at J, with 13 bases between. CDR1 and CDR2 from the germline V gene are MNHNS and SASEGT. Sequencing used CD4+ or CD8+ T cells sorted from blood, obtained in a trial of the OX40 agonist ivuxolimab. The clonotype originates from an adult with an advanced solid tumor such as melanoma, head and neck, liver or kidney cancer. The V gene is TRBV6-1, the J gene TRBJ2-3; no definite D call. CDR3 loop: CASSLGSVEYF. CDR3 DNA: TGTGCCAGCAGTTTAGGGTCCGTGGAGTATTTT.